This passage covers 12 T cell receptor beta chains from one sample sequenced in a study of cytomegalovirus exposure and HLA in healthy donors. It was with 60 Vbeta and 13 Jbeta primers that the PCR ran. The protocol was immunoSEQ multiplex PCR, while the TCRdb copy is restricted to in-frame clones and leaves out a portion. The sample records 200,000 or so clones, more than 65% being singletons. The sample was PBMCs. These receptors all stem from a woman aged 25 to 39 in good health and CMV-seropositive.

The rearrangement links TRBV19 to TRBJ2-1; TRBD2 matches 7 bases. Germline CDR1 is LNHDA and CDR2 is SQIVND (reference sequence). V trimming: 6 bases; J trimming: 4 bases; junction bases outside the gene matches: 3. The CDR3 spans 13 residues. This CDR3 reads CASRRTRYNEQFF. The DNA for the CDR3 is TGTGCCAGTAGGAGGACTAGGTACAATGAGCAGTTCTTC.

J is TRBJ2-7 and V is TRBV6-1, with D possibly being TRBD1 (6 bases). Deletions cut 2 bases from V and 2 bases from J, with 10 bases between. The CDR3 totals 14 residues. The germline CDR1 and CDR2 sequences are MNHNS and SASEGT. The CDR3 bases are TGTGCCAGCAGTGAATCCAGGGGAGCCTACGAGCAGTACTTC. Protein product: CASSESRGAYEQYF.

This clone was counted between two and nine times. The chain employs TRBV4-1 and TRBJ2-7, with D uncertain. The V and J ends lost 0 bases and 6 bases respectively, with 15 bases between them. The CDR3 contains 15 residues. The germline V gene has CDR1 MGHRA and CDR2 YSYEKL. The chain's CDR3 is CASSQDSLVVGEQYF. The CDR3 nucleotides are TGCGCCAGCAGCCAAGACTCGCTAGTCGTTGGCGAGCAGTACTTC.

The chain is built from TRBV7-9 and TRBJ2-6; weak D call: TRBD1 (6 bases). Between the trimmed V and J ends, which lost 4 bases and 4 bases, there was a span of 8 bases. CDR3 length: 14 amino acids. In germline, CDR1 is SEHNR, CDR2 FQNEAQ (reference sequence). The CDR3 protein is CASSYTGGANVLTF. CDR3 DNA: TGTGCCAGCAGCTATACAGGGGGGGCCAACGTCCTGACTTTC.

The V call is TRBV7-9, the J call TRBJ2-7, with D unresolved. CDR1 is SEHNR and CDR2 is FQNEAQ in the germline V gene (reference sequence). The V gene lost 0 bases and the J gene lost 2 bases, with 2 bases spanning the gap. This CDR3 contains 12 residues. Written as DNA, the CDR3 is TGTGCCAGCAGCTTAGCCACCTACGAGCAGTACTTC. This codes for CASSLATYEQYF.

In this sample, this clone turned up a few times. The chain carries TRBV5-4 and TRBJ1-1; D possibly corresponds to TRBD1 (5 bases). CDR3 size: 13 residues. Trimming cost V 2 bases and J 7 bases, with 12 bases left between them. Germline V gene sequence: CDR1 SGHNT, CDR2 YYREEE (reference sequence). The CDR3 DNA sequence: TGTGCCAGCAGCTTAACCCCCGACAGTGAAGCTTTCTTT. It encodes CASSLTPDSEAFF.

The chain is built from TRBV7-9 and TRBJ1-4; 7 nucleotides line up with TRBD1. With V trimmed by 6 bases and J by 7 bases, 11 bases remained unmatched. The CDR3 is made up of 15 amino acids. Germline CDR1 and CDR2: SEHNR and FQNEAQ (reference sequence). The CDR3 spells CASSNTDRQREKLFF. CDR3 DNA: TGTGCCAGCAGTAACACGGACAGGCAACGTGAAAAACTGTTTTTT.

The chain combines TRBV6-5 with TRBJ2-1, with D tentatively TRBD2 (6 bases). The CDR3 extends over 16 amino acids. Germline CDR1 reads MNHEY; CDR2 reads SVGAGI. The germline V and J ends were trimmed by 2 bases and 7 bases, with 18 bases remaining between them. The CDR3 reads CASSYLSGVIGNEQFF. The DNA for the CDR3 is TGTGCCAGCAGTTACCTCTCGGGAGTAATCGGGAATGAGCAGTTCTTC.

This chain uses TRBV28 with TRBJ2-2; 14 bases line up with TRBD2. V dropped 3 bases and J dropped 1; count of bases not matched to a gene: 4. This CDR3 spans 18 amino acids. CDR1 and CDR2 from the germline V gene are MDHEN and SYDVKM. The DNA of the CDR3 is TGTGCCAGCAGTTTGGAAGGACTAGCGGGAGGGAACACCGGGGAGCTGTTTTTT. Translating gives CASSLEGLAGGNTGELFF. The full variable domain, with the rest looked up from reference TRBV28 and TRBJ2-2, is DVKVTQSSRYLVKRTGEKVFLECVQDMDHENMFWYRQDPGLGLRLIYFSYDVKMKEKGDIPEGYSVSREKKERFSLILESASTNQTSMYLCASSLEGLAGGNTGELFFGEGSRLTVL.

The chain is built from TRBV7-9 and TRBJ2-5, with a weak D call TRBD1 (6 bases). Looked up from germline, CDR1 is SEHNR and CDR2 is FQNEAQ (reference sequence). Trimming took 5 bases from V and 5 from J, leaving 21 bases between them. CDR3 length: 16 amino acids. The CDR3 DNA follows: TGTGCCAGCAGCGGAGGAGGTCAGGGGTTGGAGGAGACCCAGTACTTC. Translated: CASSGGGQGLEETQYF.

V usage is TRBV4-2 and J usage is TRBJ1-1, with 7 bases lining up with TRBD1. The V segment lost 4 bases and the J segment 6 bases; nucleotides outside the gene matches: 8. The CDR3 loop spans 14 amino acids. CDR1 is LGHNA and CDR2 is YNFKEQ in the germline V gene. DNA of the CDR3: TGTGCCAGCAGCCGTCAAACAGGGGTTTCTGAAGCTTTCTTT. Translation: CASSRQTGVSEAFF.

J is TRBJ1-5 and V is TRBV6-1; no firm D call. Looked up from germline, CDR1 is MNHNS and CDR2 is SASEGT. V was trimmed by 0 bases and J by 9 bases, leaving 9 bases between them. CDR3 length: 13 amino acids. CDR3 sequence reads: CASSEAYGGPQHF. The CDR3 DNA reads as TGTGCCAGCAGTGAAGCGTACGGAGGGCCCCAGCATTTT.